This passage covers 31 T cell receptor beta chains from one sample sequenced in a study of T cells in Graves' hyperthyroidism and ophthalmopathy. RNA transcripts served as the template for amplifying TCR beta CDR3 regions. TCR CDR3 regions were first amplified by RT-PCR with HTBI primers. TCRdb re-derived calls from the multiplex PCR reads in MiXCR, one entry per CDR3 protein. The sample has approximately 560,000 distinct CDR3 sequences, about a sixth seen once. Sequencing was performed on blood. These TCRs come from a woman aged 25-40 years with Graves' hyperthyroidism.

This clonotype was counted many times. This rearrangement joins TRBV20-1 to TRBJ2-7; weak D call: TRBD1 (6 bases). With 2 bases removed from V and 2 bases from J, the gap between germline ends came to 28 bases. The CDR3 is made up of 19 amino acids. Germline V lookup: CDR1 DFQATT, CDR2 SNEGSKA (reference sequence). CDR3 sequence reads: CSARPLGATRSGGTYEQYF. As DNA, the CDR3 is TGCAGTGCTAGACCACTGGGGGCTACTCGGTCGGGCGGAACCTACGAGCAGTACTTC.

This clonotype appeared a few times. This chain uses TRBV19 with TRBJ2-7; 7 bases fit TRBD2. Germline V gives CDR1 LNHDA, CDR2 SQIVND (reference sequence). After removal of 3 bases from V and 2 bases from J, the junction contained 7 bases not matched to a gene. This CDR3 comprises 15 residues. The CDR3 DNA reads TGTGCCAGTAGTATGGTGGCGGGAGTGCCCTACGAGCAGTACTTC. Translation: CASSMVAGVPYEQYF.

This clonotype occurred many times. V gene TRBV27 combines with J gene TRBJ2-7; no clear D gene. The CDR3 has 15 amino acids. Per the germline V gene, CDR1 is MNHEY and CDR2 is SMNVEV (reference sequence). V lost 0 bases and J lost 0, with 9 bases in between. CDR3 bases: TGTGCCAGCAGTTTATCGCCCGAGTCCTCCTACGAGCAGTACTTC. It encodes CASSLSPESSYEQYF.

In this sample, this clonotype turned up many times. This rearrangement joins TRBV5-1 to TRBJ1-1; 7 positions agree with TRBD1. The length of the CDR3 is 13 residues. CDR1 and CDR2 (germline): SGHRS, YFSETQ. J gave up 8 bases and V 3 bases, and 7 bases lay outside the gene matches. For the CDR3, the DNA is TGCGCCAGCAGCTCGACAGGGCAGGGGGAAGCTTTCTTT. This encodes CASSSTGQGEAFF.

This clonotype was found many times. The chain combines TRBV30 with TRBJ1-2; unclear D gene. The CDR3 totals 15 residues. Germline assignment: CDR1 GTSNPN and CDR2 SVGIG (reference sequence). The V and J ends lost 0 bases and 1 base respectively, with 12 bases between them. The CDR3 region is CAWSVRYGSNYGYTF. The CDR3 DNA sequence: TGTGCCTGGAGTGTACGATATGGTAGTAACTATGGCTACACCTTC.

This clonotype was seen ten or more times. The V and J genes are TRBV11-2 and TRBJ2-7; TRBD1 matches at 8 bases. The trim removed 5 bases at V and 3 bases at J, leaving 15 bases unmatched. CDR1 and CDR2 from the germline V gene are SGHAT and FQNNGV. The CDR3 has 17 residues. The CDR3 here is CASSHFYWGQVNYEQYF. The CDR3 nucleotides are TGTGCCAGCAGCCATTTTTACTGGGGACAGGTGAACTACGAGCAGTACTTC.

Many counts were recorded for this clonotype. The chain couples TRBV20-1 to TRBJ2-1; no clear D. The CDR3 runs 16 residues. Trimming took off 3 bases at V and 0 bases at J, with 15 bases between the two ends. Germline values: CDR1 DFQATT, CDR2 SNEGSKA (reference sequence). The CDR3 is CSASPPRISSYNEQFF. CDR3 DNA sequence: TGCAGTGCTAGTCCGCCTCGGATAAGCTCCTACAATGAGCAGTTCTTC.

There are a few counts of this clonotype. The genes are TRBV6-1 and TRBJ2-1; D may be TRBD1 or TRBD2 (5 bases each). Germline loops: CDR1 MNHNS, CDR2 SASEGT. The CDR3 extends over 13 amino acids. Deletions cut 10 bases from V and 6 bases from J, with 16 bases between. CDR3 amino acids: CATSGPGSNEQFF. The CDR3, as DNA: TGTGCCACCTCGGGACCTGGCAGCAATGAGCAGTTCTTC.

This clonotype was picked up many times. Written as DNA, the CDR3 is TGTGCCAGCAGTTTGGTGGGGACCGGATACGAGCAGTACTTC. This codes for CASSLVGTGYEQYF. The V and J genes are TRBV27 and TRBJ2-7, with D tentatively TRBD1 or TRBD2 (5 bases each). The CDR3 is made up of 14 amino acids. V shed 3 bases and J shed 4 bases, with 13 bases lying between them. CDR1 and CDR2 (germline): MNHEY, SMNVEV (reference sequence).

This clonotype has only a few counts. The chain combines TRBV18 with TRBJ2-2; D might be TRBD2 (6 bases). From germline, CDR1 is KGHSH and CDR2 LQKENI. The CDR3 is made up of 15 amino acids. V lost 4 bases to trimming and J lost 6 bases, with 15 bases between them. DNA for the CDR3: TGTGCCAGCTCACTAGCAGGACTACTCGCCGGGGAGCTGTTTTTT. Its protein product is CASSLAGLLAGELFF.

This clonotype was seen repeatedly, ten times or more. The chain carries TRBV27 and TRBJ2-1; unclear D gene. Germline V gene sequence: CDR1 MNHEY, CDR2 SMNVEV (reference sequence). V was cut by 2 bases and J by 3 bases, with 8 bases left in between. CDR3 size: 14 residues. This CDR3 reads CASSLGPYYNEQFF. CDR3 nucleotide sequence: TGTGCCAGCAGTTTAGGGCCATACTACAATGAGCAGTTCTTC.

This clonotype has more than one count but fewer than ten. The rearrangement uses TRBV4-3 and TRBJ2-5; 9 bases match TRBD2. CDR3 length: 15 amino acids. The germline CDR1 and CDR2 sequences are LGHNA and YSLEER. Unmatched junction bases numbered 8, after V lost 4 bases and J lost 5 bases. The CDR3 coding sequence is TGCGCCAGCAGCCCGTCTAGCGGGATGATCGAGACCCAGTACTTC. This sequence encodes CASSPSSGMIETQYF.

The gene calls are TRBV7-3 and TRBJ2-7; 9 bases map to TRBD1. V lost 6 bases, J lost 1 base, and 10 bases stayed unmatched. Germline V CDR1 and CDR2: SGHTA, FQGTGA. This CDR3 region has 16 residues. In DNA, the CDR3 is TGTGCCAGCAGTTTTCTTGGGACAGGGCCTTCCTACGAGCAGTACTTC. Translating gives CASSFLGTGPSYEQYF.

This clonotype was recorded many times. This CDR3 is CATTPGGTDTQYF. In nucleotides, the CDR3 is TGTGCCACCACACCGGGGGGCACAGATACGCAGTATTTT. This sequence joins TRBV28 and TRBJ2-3, with a possible D match to TRBD2 (6 bases). Looked up from germline, CDR1 is MDHEN and CDR2 is SYDVKM. V shed 10 bases and J shed 1 base, with 12 bases lying between them. The CDR3 sequence is 13 residues long.

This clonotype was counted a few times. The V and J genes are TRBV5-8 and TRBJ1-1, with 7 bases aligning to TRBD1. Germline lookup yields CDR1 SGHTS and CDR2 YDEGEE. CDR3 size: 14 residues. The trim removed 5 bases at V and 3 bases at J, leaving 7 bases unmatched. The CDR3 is CASRARDRDTEAFF. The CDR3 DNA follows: TGTGCCAGCAGGGCCAGGGACAGAGACACTGAAGCTTTCTTT.

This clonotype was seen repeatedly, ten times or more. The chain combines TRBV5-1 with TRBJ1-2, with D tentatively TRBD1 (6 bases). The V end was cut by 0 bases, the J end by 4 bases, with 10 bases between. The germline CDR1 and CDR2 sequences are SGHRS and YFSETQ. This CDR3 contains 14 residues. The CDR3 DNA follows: TGCGCCAGCAGCTTGGCCACAGGGAGCTATGGCTACACCTTC. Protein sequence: CASSLATGSYGYTF.

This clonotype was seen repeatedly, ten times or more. CDR3 loop: CASSPPAPGRGGEQYF. The CDR3 nucleotides are TGTGCCAGCTCACCTCCAGCACCGGGCAGGGGGGGCGAGCAGTACTTC. V is TRBV18 and J is TRBJ2-7; D may correspond to TRBD1 or TRBD2 (7 bases each). The germline V gene encodes CDR1 KGHSH and CDR2 LQKENI. This CDR3 has 16 amino acids. Trimming removed 3 bases from V and 6 bases from J, with 21 bases in between.

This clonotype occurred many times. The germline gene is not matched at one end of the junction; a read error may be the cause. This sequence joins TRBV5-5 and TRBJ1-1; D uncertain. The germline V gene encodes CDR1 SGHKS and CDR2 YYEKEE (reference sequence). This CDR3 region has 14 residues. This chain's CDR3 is CASSLAGLKTEAFF. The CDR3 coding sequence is TGTGCCAGCAGCTTGGCTGGTTTGAAAACTGAAGCTTTCTTT.

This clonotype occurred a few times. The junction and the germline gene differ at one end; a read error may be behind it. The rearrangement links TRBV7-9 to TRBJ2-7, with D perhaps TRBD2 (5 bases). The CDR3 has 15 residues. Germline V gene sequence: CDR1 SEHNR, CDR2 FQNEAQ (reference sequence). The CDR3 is CAGSLASGRVDEQYF. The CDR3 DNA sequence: TGTGCCGGCAGCTTAGCGAGCGGACGAGTGGACGAGCAGTACTTC.

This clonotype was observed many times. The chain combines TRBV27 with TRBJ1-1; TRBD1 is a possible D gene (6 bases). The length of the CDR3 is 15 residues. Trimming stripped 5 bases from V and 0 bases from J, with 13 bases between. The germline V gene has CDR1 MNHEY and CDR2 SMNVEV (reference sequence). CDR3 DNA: TGTGCCAGCAGTACCAGGAAGGGGGTGAACACTGAAGCTTTCTTT. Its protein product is CASSTRKGVNTEAFF.

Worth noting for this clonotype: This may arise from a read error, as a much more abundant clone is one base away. The CDR3 reads CSVGTSGTGELFF. The CDR3 DNA is TGCAGTGTTGGGACTAGCGGGACCGGGGAGCTGTTTTTT. The rearrangement links TRBV20-1 to TRBJ2-2, with 12 bases aligning to TRBD2. CDR1 and CDR2 (germline): DFQATT, SNEGSKA (reference sequence). The CDR3 is made up of 13 amino acids. The J segment lost 5 bases and the V segment lost 7 bases, leaving 2 bases of the junction unmatched.

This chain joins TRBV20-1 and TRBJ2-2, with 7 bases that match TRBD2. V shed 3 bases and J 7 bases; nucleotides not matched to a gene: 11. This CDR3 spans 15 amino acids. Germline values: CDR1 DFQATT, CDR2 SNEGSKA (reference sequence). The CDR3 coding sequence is TGCAGTGCTAGTTCGAGGGAGGGCCGGGGCGGGGAGCTGTTTTTT. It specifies CSASSREGRGGELFF.

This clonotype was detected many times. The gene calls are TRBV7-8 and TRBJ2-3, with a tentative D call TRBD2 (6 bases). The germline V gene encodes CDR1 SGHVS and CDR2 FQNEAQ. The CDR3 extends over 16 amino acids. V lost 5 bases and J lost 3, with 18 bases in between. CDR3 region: CASSPVVGGATDTQYF. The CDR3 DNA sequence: TGTGCCAGCAGCCCGGTAGTCGGAGGGGCGACAGATACGCAGTATTTT.

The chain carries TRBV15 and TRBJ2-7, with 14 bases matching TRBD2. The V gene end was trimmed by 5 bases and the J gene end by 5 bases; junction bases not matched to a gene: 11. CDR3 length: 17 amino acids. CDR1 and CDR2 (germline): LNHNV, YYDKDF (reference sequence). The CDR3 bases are TGTGCCACCAGCGTGCCCGGGACTAGCGGGAGTGAGAACGAGCAGTACTTC. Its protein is CATSVPGTSGSENEQYF. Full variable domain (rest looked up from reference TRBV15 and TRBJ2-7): DAMVIQNPRYQVTQFGKPVTLSCSQTLNHNVMYWYQQKSSQAPKLLFHYYDKDFNNEADTPDNFQSRRPNTSFCFLDIRSPGLGDTAMYLCATSVPGTSGSENEQYFGPGTRLTVT.

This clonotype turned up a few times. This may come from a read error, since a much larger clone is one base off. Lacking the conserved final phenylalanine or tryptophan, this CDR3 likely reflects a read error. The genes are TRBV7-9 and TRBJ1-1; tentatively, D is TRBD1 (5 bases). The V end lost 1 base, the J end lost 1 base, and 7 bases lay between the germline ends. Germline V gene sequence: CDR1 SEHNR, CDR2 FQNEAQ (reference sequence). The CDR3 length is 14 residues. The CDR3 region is CASSLGTKNTEAFL. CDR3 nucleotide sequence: TGTGCCAGCAGCTTAGGGACAAAGAACACTGAAGCTTTCCTT.

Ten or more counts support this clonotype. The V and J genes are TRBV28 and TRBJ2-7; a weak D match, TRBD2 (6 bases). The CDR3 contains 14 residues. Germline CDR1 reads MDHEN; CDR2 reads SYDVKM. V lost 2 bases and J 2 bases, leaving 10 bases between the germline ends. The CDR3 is CASSLAGLTYEQYF. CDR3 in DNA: TGTGCCAGCAGTTTAGCGGGACTCACCTACGAGCAGTACTTC.

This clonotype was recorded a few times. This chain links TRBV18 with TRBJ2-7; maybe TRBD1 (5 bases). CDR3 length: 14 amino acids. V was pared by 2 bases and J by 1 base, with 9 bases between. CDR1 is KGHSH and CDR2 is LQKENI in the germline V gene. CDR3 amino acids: CASSPGARSYEQYF. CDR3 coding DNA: TGTGCCAGCTCACCAGGGGCGAGGTCCTACGAGCAGTACTTC.

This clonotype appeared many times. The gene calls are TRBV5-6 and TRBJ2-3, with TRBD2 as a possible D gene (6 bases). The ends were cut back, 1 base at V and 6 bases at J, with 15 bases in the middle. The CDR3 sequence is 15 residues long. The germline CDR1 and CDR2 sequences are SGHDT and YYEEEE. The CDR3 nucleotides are TGTGCCAGCAGCTTGTGGGACTGGGACCTCGATACGCAGTATTTT. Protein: CASSLWDWDLDTQYF.

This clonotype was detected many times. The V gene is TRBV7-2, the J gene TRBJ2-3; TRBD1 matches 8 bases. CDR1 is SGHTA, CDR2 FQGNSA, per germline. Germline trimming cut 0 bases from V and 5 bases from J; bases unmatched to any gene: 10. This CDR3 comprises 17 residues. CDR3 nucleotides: TGTGCCAGCAGCTTAGCGGCAGGGGGCCCTGGGGTAGATACGCAGTATTTT. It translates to CASSLAAGGPGVDTQYF.

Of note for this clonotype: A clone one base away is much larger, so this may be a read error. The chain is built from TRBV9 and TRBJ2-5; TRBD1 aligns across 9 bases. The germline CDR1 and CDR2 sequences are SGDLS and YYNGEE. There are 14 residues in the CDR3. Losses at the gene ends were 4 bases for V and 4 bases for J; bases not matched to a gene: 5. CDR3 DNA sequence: TGTGCCAGCAGCCCCGACAGGGGGGGAGAGACCCAGTACTTC. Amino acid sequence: CASSPDRGGETQYF.

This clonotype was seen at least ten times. CDR3 sequence reads: CASSSRQGGGEQFF. The DNA of the CDR3 is TGTGCCAGCAGTTCCAGACAGGGCGGCGGTGAGCAGTTCTTC. The chain couples TRBV12-3 or TRBV12-4 to TRBJ2-1; 7 positions match TRBD1. The CDR3 totals 14 residues. Trimming cost V 4 bases and J 9 bases; bases outside gene matches: 9.